This T cell receptor (beta chain) was identified during a study of beta chain features in type 1 diabetes. As every portion of the isolated RNA was reverse transcribed, the sequencing read expressed TCRB transcripts. Clones were sequenced by immunoSEQ multiplex PCR, and TCRdb holds only the in-frame ones, with some missing. The sample carries more than 150,000 clones, about 13% recorded once. Sequencing was performed on central memory CD4+ T cells from blood. The sequence came from a woman between 18 and 30 years old in good health.

As DNA, the CDR3 is TGTGCCATCAGTGAGGGGGGGTTCGGCAATCAGCCCCAGCATTTT. It yields the protein CAISEGGFGNQPQHF. This chain uses TRBV10-3 with TRBJ1-5; possible D gene TRBD1, 5 bases. CDR3 length: 15 residues. Germline CDR1 and CDR2: ENHRY and SYGVKD. V was shortened by 2 bases and J by 2 bases, with 10 bases between the two germline ends.